This T cell receptor beta chain appears in the sequencing data of a study of blood T cells in healthy people across ages. Whole-study findings and limits: Whereas aged donors had fewer naive CD4+ cells, long-lived donors had more of them and higher diversity. Since the PBMCs were unsorted, naive and antigen-experienced cells could not be conclusively compared.

Worth noting for this clonotype: Its target is unknown.

Then a second PCR, running about 6 to 11 cycles, was carried out with a sample-barcoded 5' primer and a J-beta primer mix. Each cDNA molecule was tagged by a template-switch adaptor with 12 random nucleotides. TCRdb processed the 5' RACE reads anew with MiXCR; each CDR3 protein has one entry. In the table there are 1.4 million or so distinct CDR3 sequences, about 45% of which are singletons. The V and J ends lost 4 bases and 4 bases, in that order; junction bases with no gene match: 6. Germline V gives CDR1 SNHLY, CDR2 FYNNEI. The CDR3 totals 15 residues. This rearrangement joins TRBV2 to TRBJ2-3, with TRBD2 identical over 9 bases. The sequence came from a woman between 18 and 29 years old in good health. Specimen: blood. CDR3 sequence reads: CASSVGGRAPDTQYF. The CDR3 DNA is TGTGCCAGCAGTGTCGGCGGGAGGGCCCCAGATACGCAGTATTTT. The whole variable domain, remainder taken from reference TRBV2 and TRBJ2-3, is EPEVTQTPSHQVTQMGQEVILRCVPISNHLYFYWYRQILGQKVEFLVSFYNNEISEKSEIFDDQFSVERPDGSNFTLKIRSTKLEDSAMYFCASSVGGRAPDTQYFGPGTRLTVL.